This T cell receptor beta chain was documented in a study of cytomegalovirus exposure and HLA in healthy donors. General study findings and limits: A later analysis found TCR association rates differed by HLA locus, highest for DRB1 and lowest for HLA-C.

Looked up from germline, CDR1 is SGHRS and CDR2 is YFSETQ. The CDR3 is 14 residues long. With 0 bases removed from V and 3 bases from J, the gap between germline ends came to 10 bases. The PCR made use of 60 Vbeta and 13 Jbeta primers. Data came from immunoSEQ multiplex PCR; TCRdb stores just in-frame clones and leaves some out. The repertoire holds around 160,000 clones, with 75% to 90% as singletons. With respect to this clone: The antigen remains unidentified.

The sequence was collected from a human donor in good health. This rearrangement joins TRBV5-1 to TRBJ2-7; D is unclear. Sequencing was performed on PBMCs. The DNA for the CDR3 is TGCGCCAGCAGCTTGGAAGACATGGGCTACGAGCAGTACTTC. It specifies CASSLEDMGYEQYF.